These 23 T cell receptor beta chains were sequenced from one sample in a study of metastatic and nonmetastatic thyroid tumors. With MiXCR, TCRdb reprocessed the PCR reads. The sample records around 31,000 clones, approximately 16% being singletons. All patients were untreated before thyroid surgery. The specimen sequenced was blood. The receptors were sampled from a male donor with papillary thyroid cancer or a benign thyroid nodule (not recorded which). Some clones in this sample may be carry-over from other donors' samples.

At least ten counts were recorded for this clone. The rearrangement uses TRBV6-4 and TRBJ2-6, with D perhaps assigned TRBD1 or TRBD2 (5 bases each). The CDR3 runs 20 residues. V was clipped by 5 bases and J by 0 bases, with 23 bases between them. Per the germline V gene, CDR1 is MRHNA and CDR2 is SNTAGT. CDR3 loop: CASSTIRGPQVGSGANVLTF. CDR3 sequence (DNA): TGTGCCAGCAGTACCATTCGGGGACCCCAAGTGGGCTCTGGGGCCAACGTCCTGACTTTC.

This clone was seen many times. The chain employs TRBV28 and TRBJ2-1; D tentatively reads TRBD1 or TRBD2 (6 bases each). Germline assignment: CDR1 MDHEN and CDR2 SYDVKM. The V gene lost 2 bases and the J gene lost 9 bases, with 14 bases spanning the gap. The CDR3 covers 14 residues. This chain's CDR3 is CASSLGGGTGEQFF. The CDR3 DNA reads TGTGCCAGCAGTTTAGGAGGGGGAACGGGTGAGCAGTTCTTC.

As to this clone: A much larger clone lies a single base off, so this may be a read error. The genes are TRBV5-6 and TRBJ1-2; the D is unclear. Germline values: CDR1 SGHDT, CDR2 YYEEEE. The CDR3 covers 13 residues. V dropped 4 bases and J dropped 5 bases, with 12 bases sitting between them. CDR3: CASSPGPEYGYTF. The CDR3 DNA sequence: TGTGCCAGCAGCCCCGGACCCGAATATGGCTACACCTTC.

Many counts were recorded for this clone. The chain couples TRBV24-1 to TRBJ1-5; perhaps TRBD1 as D (6 bases). This CDR3 is 13 amino acids long. The germline CDR1 and CDR2 sequences are KGHDR and SFDVKD. V lost 9 bases, J lost 4 bases, and 12 bases lay in between. The CDR3 DNA reads TGTGCCACCGGCGACAGGACTAATCAGCCCCAGCATTTT. Encoded protein: CATGDRTNQPQHF.

This clone was detected ten times or more. J is TRBJ2-7 and V is TRBV27; tentative D call: TRBD2 (5 bases). The germline V and J ends were trimmed by 2 bases and 7 bases, with 15 bases remaining between them. The CDR3 is made up of 14 amino acids. Germline V gives CDR1 MNHEY, CDR2 SMNVEV (reference sequence). This chain's CDR3 is CASSLRPSSGEQYF. Here the CDR3 DNA reads TGTGCCAGCAGTTTACGGCCCTCGTCGGGAGAGCAGTACTTC.

There are a few counts of this clone. The chain is built from TRBV28 and TRBJ1-4; tentative D call: TRBD1 (5 bases). CDR1 and CDR2 (germline): MDHEN, SYDVKM. CDR3 length: 15 residues. CDR3 sequence: CARSLVGTQNEKLFF. The CDR3 DNA reads as TGTGCAAGAAGTTTGGTGGGGACCCAAAATGAAAAACTGTTTTTT. The full variable domain, in which reference TRBV28 and TRBJ1-4 provide the parts outside the CDR3, is DVKVTQSSRYLVKRTGEKVFLECVQDMDHENMFWYRQDPGLGLRLIYFSYDVKMKEKGDIPEGYSVSREKKERFSLILESASTNQTSMYLCARSLVGTQNEKLFFGSGTQLSVL.

This clone has ten or more counts. The V gene is TRBV18, the J gene TRBJ2-7; D is perhaps TRBD1 (6 bases). V was clipped by 3 bases and J by 2 bases, with 11 bases between them. The V gene's germline CDR1 is KGHSH and CDR2 LQKENI. This CDR3 comprises 14 residues. The CDR3 loop reads CASSPRDTAYEQYF. CDR3 in DNA: TGTGCCAGCTCACCCCGGGACACTGCCTACGAGCAGTACTTC.

This clone was observed many times. This sequence joins TRBV7-2 and TRBJ2-3; D is undetermined. Per the germline V gene, CDR1 is SGHTA and CDR2 is FQGNSA. The CDR3 is made up of 16 amino acids. V was clipped by 3 bases and J by 0 bases, with 13 bases between them. CDR3 sequence: CASSFTSTSSTDTQYF. CDR3 nucleotide sequence: TGTGCCAGCAGCTTTACGTCGACCTCTAGCACAGATACGCAGTATTTT.

Many counts were recorded for this clone. The V and J genes are TRBV29-1 and TRBJ2-7; TRBD1 might be the D (5 bases). Germline V gene lookup returns CDR1 SQVTM and CDR2 ANQGSEA. V lost 7 bases and J 3 bases, leaving 10 bases between the germline ends. CDR3 length: 11 residues. CDR3 in amino acids: CSALDNYEQYF. The CDR3 DNA is TGCAGCGCCCTGGACAACTACGAGCAGTACTTC.

This clone was found many times. This could be a read error, since a much larger clone is one nucleotide away. The chain has TRBV6-6 and TRBJ1-1; 8 nucleotides align to TRBD1. Germline assignment: CDR1 MNHNY and CDR2 SVGAGI (reference sequence). This CDR3 has 18 residues. V lost 4 bases to trimming and J lost 5 bases; unmatched junction nucleotides: 18. The CDR3 region is CASSLTTGVVRLGTEAFF. CDR3 nucleotides: TGTGCCAGCAGTTTAACGACAGGGGTAGTCCGATTGGGAACTGAAGCTTTCTTT.

Comments on this clone: Given a much more abundant clone one base away, this may be a read error. Other DNA sequences in this sample translate to the same CDR3. The chain couples TRBV7-9 to TRBJ2-1; D may be TRBD1 (5 bases). Between the trimmed V and J ends, which lost 5 bases and 4 bases, there was a span of 12 bases. The CDR3 is made up of 14 amino acids. The V gene's germline CDR1 is SEHNR and CDR2 FQNEAQ (reference sequence). The CDR3 DNA follows: TGTGCCAGCAGCCCTCAGGGTCTTTACAATGAGCAGTTCTTC. This translates into CASSPQGLYNEQFF.

This clone was counted at least ten times. The V and J genes are TRBV12-5 and TRBJ2-3, with D maybe TRBD2 (5 bases). V was clipped by 5 bases and J by 6 bases, with 15 bases between them. The CDR3 spans 14 residues. The germline V gene encodes CDR1 LGHNT and CDR2 FRNRAP. The CDR3 DNA follows: TGTGCTAGTGGTCCCCATAGCGACGGGGATACGCAGTATTTT. It codes for CASGPHSDGDTQYF.

In this sample, this clone turned up many times. The junction shows a germline mismatch at one end, possibly a read error. The V call is TRBV5-6, the J call TRBJ2-7; 8 bases agree with TRBD2. CDR3 length: 14 residues. CDR1 SGHDT and CDR2 YYEEEE come from the germline V gene. CDR3 amino acids: CASRPRGVAGRMNF. The CDR3 coding sequence is TGTGCCAGCAGACCCCGGGGGGTAGCGGGGAGAATGAACTTC.

On this clone: A read error may account for a junction end that differs from germline. The chain joins TRBV11-2 to TRBJ2-2, with TRBD1 identical over 8 bases. This CDR3 is built from 16 residues. CDR1 SGHAT and CDR2 FQNNGV come from the germline V gene. The CDR3 DNA follows: TGTGCCAGCAGCTACCGACAGGGGCTTTACACAGGGGAGCTGTTTTTT. Residues: CASSYRQGLYTGELFF.

This clone was observed a handful of times. Possible read error: a much larger clone is one base away. J is TRBJ1-1 and V is TRBV11-1; D possibly corresponds to TRBD1 (5 bases). The CDR3 sequence is 16 residues long. The germline V and J ends were trimmed by 5 bases and 3 bases, with 19 bases remaining between them. Germline V gene lookup returns CDR1 SGHAT and CDR2 FQDESV (reference sequence). CDR3: CASSPNAKGRDTEAFF. The CDR3 bases are TGTGCCAGCAGCCCCAACGCTAAGGGGAGGGACACTGAAGCTTTCTTT.

The chain carries TRBV5-1 and TRBJ2-3, with 7 positions matching TRBD1. Germline CDR1 reads SGHRS; CDR2 reads YFSETQ. The CDR3 runs to 15 residues. The V and J ends lost 3 bases and 6 bases, in that order; junction bases with no gene match: 10. The CDR3 DNA is TGCGCCAGCAGCTACAGGGGCCAAAGCAAGGATACGCAGTATTTT. It encodes CASSYRGQSKDTQYF. Supplemented by reference TRBV5-1 and TRBJ2-3, the full variable domain reads KAGVTQTPRYLIKTRGQQVTLSCSPISGHRSVSWYQQTPGQGLQFLFEYFSETQRNKGNFPGRFSGRQFSNSRSEMNVSTLELGDSALYLCASSYRGQSKDTQYFGPGTRLTVL.

This clone was picked up many times. The V gene is TRBV29-1, the J gene TRBJ2-2; D might be TRBD1 or TRBD2, each matching 5 bases. Germline values: CDR1 SQVTM, CDR2 ANQGSEA. The V end was cut by 1 base, the J end by 0 bases, with 9 bases between. The CDR3 sequence is 15 residues long. CDR3 residues: CSVEAGTSNTGELFF. In DNA, the CDR3 is TGCAGCGTTGAAGCGGGGACCTCGAACACCGGGGAGCTGTTTTTT.

This clone was seen many times. The chain is built from TRBV11-1 and TRBJ2-7, with 10 bases matching TRBD2. The V segment lost 5 bases and the J segment 8 bases; nucleotides outside the gene matches: 12. The CDR3 is 15 amino acids. Germline CDR1 reads SGHAT; CDR2 reads FQDESV (reference sequence). CDR3 loop: CASSKNGLAGGQQYF. CDR3 DNA sequence: TGTGCCAGCAGCAAAAATGGCTTAGCGGGAGGTCAGCAGTACTTC.

This chain connects TRBV11-1 to TRBJ2-3; D perhaps matches TRBD1 (5 bases). CDR3 length: 17 amino acids. Between the trimmed V and J ends, which lost 5 bases and 5 bases, there was a span of 23 bases. Germline-derived CDR1 and CDR2 are SGHAT and FQDESV (reference sequence). The CDR3 is CASSHSPDRIYKDTQYF. CDR3 bases: TGTGCCAGCAGCCACTCCCCCGACAGAATATACAAAGATACGCAGTATTTT.

The CDR3 nucleotides read TGTGCCAGCAGCTTAGCGCGGTGGCAGGGGGCCCATGAGCAGTTCTTC. This translates into CASSLARWQGAHEQFF. This chain joins TRBV7-2 and TRBJ2-1; TRBD1 matches at 8 bases. V dropped 0 bases and J dropped 8; count of bases not matched to a gene: 9. Germline CDR1 reads SGHTA; CDR2 reads FQGNSA. The CDR3 is 16 residues long.

This clone was recorded many times. The rearrangement joins TRBV12-3 or TRBV12-4 to TRBJ2-5; 7 bases line up with TRBD1. The J segment lost 2 bases and the V segment lost 4 bases, leaving 10 bases of the junction unmatched. The CDR3 runs 16 residues. CDR3 in amino acids: CASSSGTDLLQETQYF. The DNA for the CDR3 is TGTGCCAGCAGTTCCGGGACAGACCTTTTACAAGAGACCCAGTACTTC.

At least ten counts were recorded for this clone. The V gene is TRBV20-1, the J gene TRBJ2-3, with TRBD2 matching over 7 bases. J gave up 0 bases and V 5 bases, and 8 bases lay outside the gene matches. This CDR3 contains 15 residues. Germline CDR1 reads DFQATT; CDR2 reads SNEGSKA (reference sequence). The CDR3 loop reads CSALPSGLSTDTQYF. DNA of the CDR3: TGCAGTGCTCTACCTAGCGGCCTTAGCACAGATACGCAGTATTTT.

At least ten counts were recorded for this clone. This same CDR3 is encoded by further DNA sequences in the sample. The J gene is TRBJ2-2, the V gene TRBV5-6, with 11 bases that match TRBD2. Germline assignment: CDR1 SGHDT and CDR2 YYEEEE. Trimming cost V 5 bases and J 7 bases; bases outside gene matches: 1. The length of the CDR3 is 13 residues. The CDR3 region is CASSGLAGGELFF. CDR3 in DNA: TGTGCCAGCAGTGGACTAGCGGGCGGGGAGCTGTTTTTT. Based on the CDR3 plus reference TRBV5-6 and TRBJ2-2, the full variable domain is DAGVTQSPTHLIKTRGQQVTLRCSPKSGHDTVSWYQQALGQGPQFIFQYYEEEERQRGNFPDRFSGHQFPNYSSELNVNALLLGDSALYLCASSGLAGGELFFGEGSRLTVL.